The 31 T cell receptor beta chains in this list originate from one sample, sequenced in a study of T cell responses to AZD1222 COVID-19 vaccine. The repertoire was sequenced with immunoSEQ multiplex PCR; TCRdb's copy has only in-frame clones and lacks some. Among 130,000 or so clones listed, 80% to 95% were seen once. The sample here was peripheral blood, taken 28 days after the second AZD1222 dose. These receptors all come from an adult who received the AZD1222 COVID-19 vaccine.

This chain links TRBV19 with TRBJ2-7; 9 positions match TRBD1. This CDR3 spans 15 amino acids. The germline V gene encodes CDR1 LNHDA and CDR2 SQIVND (reference sequence). Trimming took 3 bases from V and 7 from J; bases not matched to a gene: 10. The CDR3 reads CASSMAQGAMEEQYF. CDR3 in DNA: TGTGCCAGTAGTATGGCACAGGGGGCAATGGAGGAGCAGTACTTC.

This clone was detected a few times. The chain couples TRBV5-8 to TRBJ2-3; the D is unclear. V was pared by 0 bases and J by 1 base, with 6 bases between. There are 14 residues in the CDR3. Germline CDR1 and CDR2: SGHTS and YDEGEE. The CDR3 here is CASSLGLRTDTQYF. Here the CDR3 DNA reads TGTGCCAGCAGCTTGGGGCTACGCACAGATACGCAGTATTTT.

This chain uses TRBV6-2 or TRBV6-3 with TRBJ2-7; 9 bases align to TRBD2. Germline V lookup: CDR1 MNHEY, CDR2 SVGEGT. CDR3 size: 16 residues. V lost 0 bases to trimming and J lost 4 bases; unmatched junction nucleotides: 7. The CDR3: CASSYSRTSASYEQYV. DNA for the CDR3: TGTGCCAGCAGTTACTCGAGGACTAGCGCGAGTTACGAGCAGTACGTC.

The chain combines TRBV10-1 with TRBJ1-1; D not certain. The ends were cut back, 5 bases at V and 6 bases at J, with 10 bases in the middle. Germline lookup yields CDR1 WNHNN and CDR2 SYGVQD (reference sequence). The CDR3 contains 12 residues. As DNA, the CDR3 is TGCGCCAGCAGTCCTGGCACACCTGAAGCTTTCTTT. Amino acid sequence: CASSPGTPEAFF.

This rearrangement joins TRBV6-5 to TRBJ1-2, with D possibly TRBD1 on 5 matching bases. The CDR3 has 15 residues. V lost 6 bases and J 6 bases, leaving 20 bases between the germline ends. Germline V gene lookup returns CDR1 MNHEY and CDR2 SVGAGI. CDR3: CASSLVAGGVDGYTF. The CDR3 DNA is TGTGCCAGCAGCCTGGTCGCCGGGGGGGTAGATGGCTACACCTTC.

The chain links TRBV11-2 to TRBJ2-3; TRBD2 matches 12 bases. Unmatched junction bases numbered 6, after V lost 3 bases and J lost 5 bases. This CDR3 is built from 16 residues. CDR1 is SGHAT, CDR2 FQNNGV, per germline. The CDR3 spells CASSFLAGGLEDTQYF. In nucleotides, the CDR3 is TGTGCCAGCAGCTTTCTAGCGGGGGGGCTCGAAGATACGCAGTATTTT. The complete variable domain, with remaining parts taken from reference TRBV11-2 and TRBJ2-3, reads EAGVAQSPRYKIIEKRQSVAFWCNPISGHATLYWYQQILGQGPKLLIQFQNNGVVDDSQLPKDRFSAERLKGVDSTLKIQPAKLEDSAVYLCASSFLAGGLEDTQYFGPGTRLTVL.

The chain links TRBV7-9 to TRBJ2-7; TRBD2 aligns across 7 bases. The CDR3 is 16 residues long. Germline CDR1 reads SEHNR; CDR2 reads FQNEAQ (reference sequence). V shed 1 base, J shed 5 bases, and the junction held 11 bases outside the gene matches. The DNA of the CDR3 is TGTGCCAGCAGCTTAGATATTGGGGGGGTTAACAACGAGCAGTACGTC. This gives the protein CASSLDIGGVNNEQYV.

The CDR3 bases are TGTGCCAGCGGCTTCGGGACAGGTGAAGCTTTCTTT. Its translation: CASGFGTGEAFF. The chain links TRBV12-3 or TRBV12-4 to TRBJ1-1; 8 nucleotides agree with TRBD1. V was clipped by 8 bases and J by 7 bases; unmatched bases: 6. The CDR3 loop spans 12 amino acids.

The V call is TRBV19, the J call TRBJ2-2; D is possibly TRBD1 (5 bases). Germline CDR1 reads LNHDA; CDR2 reads SQIVND (reference sequence). Trimming took off 7 bases at V and 5 bases at J, with 14 bases between the two ends. The CDR3 is 14 residues long. The CDR3 DNA reads as TGTGCCAGTATAGGCAGGGCACGAACCGGGGAGCTGTTTTTT. Amino acid sequence: CASIGRARTGELFF.

A single count supports this clone. The V gene is TRBV10-3, the J gene TRBJ2-1; 8 bases are a match to TRBD1. Looked up from germline, CDR1 is ENHRY and CDR2 is SYGVKD. The CDR3 spans 16 residues. Trimming at V came to 2 bases and at J to 12 bases, leaving 15 bases not matched to a gene. In DNA, the CDR3 is TGTGCCATCAGTGAGGTTACCGGGACAGGTGATCGGGGGCAGTTCTTC. Its protein product is CAISEVTGTGDRGQFF.

There are a few counts of this clone. The chain couples TRBV5-4 to TRBJ2-3; 11 nucleotides align to TRBD2. Trimming removed 4 bases from V and 2 bases from J; junction bases left unmatched: 15. CDR1 SGHNT and CDR2 YYREEE come from the germline V gene (reference sequence). The CDR3 has 19 amino acids. This CDR3 is CASSPVGTSGRGATDTQYF. CDR3 bases: TGTGCCAGCAGCCCAGTCGGGACTAGCGGACGTGGTGCCACAGATACGCAGTATTTT.

The J gene is TRBJ1-5, the V gene TRBV29-1; possible D gene TRBD1, 6 bases. This CDR3 has 12 residues. The ends were cut back, 4 bases at V and 5 bases at J, with 9 bases in the middle. CDR1 is SQVTM, CDR2 ANQGSEA, per germline. The CDR3 reads CSVVDRDQPQHF. CDR3 coding DNA: TGCAGCGTTGTGGACAGAGATCAGCCCCAGCATTTT. Full variable domain (missing parts from reference TRBV29-1 and TRBJ1-5): SAVISQKPSRDICQRGTSLTIQCQVDSQVTMMFWYRQQPGQSLTLIATANQGSEATYESGFVIDKFPISRPNLTFSTLTVSNMSPEDSSIYLCSVVDRDQPQHFGDGTRLSIL.

This clone was seen only once. The CDR3: CASSRDRGLLSGYTF. The DNA of the CDR3 is TGTGCCAGCAGTCGGGACAGGGGTCTTCTTTCGGGCTACACCTTC. V is TRBV6-5 and J is TRBJ1-2; 10 bases line up with TRBD1. The CDR3 covers 15 residues. Germline-derived CDR1 and CDR2 are MNHEY and SVGAGI. After removal of 5 bases from V and 8 bases from J, the junction contained 11 bases not matched to a gene.

The chain is built from TRBV19 and TRBJ1-5; maybe TRBD1 (5 bases). The CDR3 length is 16 residues. V lost 7 bases and J 3 bases, leaving 19 bases between the germline ends. From germline, CDR1 is LNHDA and CDR2 SQIVND (reference sequence). Here the CDR3 DNA reads TGTGCCAGTACAGGTTCAGGGATGGGGAACAATCAGCCCCAGCATTTT. It encodes CASTGSGMGNNQPQHF.

The chain links TRBV18 to TRBJ1-1; D possibly corresponds to TRBD1 (5 bases). The V gene lost 3 bases and the J gene lost 3 bases, with 23 bases spanning the gap. Per germline, CDR1 KGHSH and CDR2 LQKENI. This CDR3 has 18 residues. CDR3 bases: TGTGCCAGCTCACCTTTAAGGATGGGACCGGGGGTACACACTGAAGCTTTCTTT. Amino acid sequence: CASSPLRMGPGVHTEAFF.

This clone was detected only once. The rearrangement uses TRBV7-9 and TRBJ1-6; D gene uncertain. V gave up 2 bases and J gave up 7 bases, with 12 bases separating them. Germline values: CDR1 SEHNR, CDR2 FQNEAQ (reference sequence). This CDR3 spans 15 amino acids. As DNA, the CDR3 is TGTGCCAGCAGCTTAAACTCTCAGGAAAATTCACCCCTCCACTTT. This translates into CASSLNSQENSPLHF.

The chain carries TRBV10-2 and TRBJ2-1; the match to TRBD2 covers 16 bases. With V trimmed by 2 bases and J by 5 bases, 12 bases remained unmatched. Germline V gene lookup returns CDR1 WSHSY and CDR2 SAAADI. The CDR3 runs 20 residues. The CDR3 reads CASSEAGLAGGTSLHNEQFF. The CDR3 coding sequence is TGCGCCAGCAGTGAGGCGGGACTAGCGGGAGGGACTTCCCTACACAATGAGCAGTTCTTC.

V and J are TRBV6-6 and TRBJ1-2; TRBD1 agrees at 8 bases. The CDR3 runs 15 residues. Germline-derived CDR1 and CDR2 are MNHNY and SVGAGI (reference sequence). J was trimmed by 13 bases and V by 4 bases; bases with no gene match: 17. CDR3 DNA: TGTGCCAGCAGTTCCCCTCGACAGGGGCCGGGGAAGGCCACCTTC. It specifies CASSSPRQGPGKATF.

The chain links TRBV6-2 or TRBV6-3 to TRBJ1-2, with 7 nucleotides matching TRBD1. The germline gives CDR1 MNHEY, CDR2 SVGEGT. J lost 0 bases, V lost 0 bases, and 4 bases had no gene match. The CDR3 spans 16 residues. CDR3 loop: CASSYSWQGANYGYTF. The DNA of the CDR3 is TGTGCCAGCAGTTACTCATGGCAGGGGGCTAACTATGGCTACACCTTC.

The chain recombines TRBV6-5 with TRBJ1-1; D remains ambiguous. The CDR3 extends over 13 amino acids. Germline V gene lookup returns CDR1 MNHEY and CDR2 SVGAGI. With 0 bases removed from V and 0 bases from J, the gap between germline ends came to 2 bases. The CDR3 loop reads CASSYSLNTEAFF. CDR3 DNA sequence: TGTGCCAGCAGTTACTCTTTGAACACTGAAGCTTTCTTT.

V is TRBV29-1 and J is TRBJ1-1; 7 bases line up with TRBD1. The CDR3 is 15 residues long. CDR1 is SQVTM, CDR2 ANQGSEA, per germline. Trimming at V came to 6 bases and at J to 0 bases, leaving 10 bases not matched to a gene. This chain's CDR3 is CSVGSGTEMNTEAFF. In DNA, the CDR3 is TGCAGCGTGGGTTCCGGGACAGAGATGAACACTGAAGCTTTCTTT.

The V and J genes are TRBV14 and TRBJ2-1, with TRBD2 matching 7 bases. The CDR3 runs 17 residues. V was clipped by 4 bases and J by 1 base; unmatched bases: 10. Germline V gene data show CDR1 as SGHDN and CDR2 as FVKESK. The CDR3 is CASSPAKASGSYNEQFF. The CDR3 DNA reads as TGTGCCAGCAGCCCTGCTAAAGCTAGCGGTTCCTACAATGAGCAGTTCTTC.

The rearrangement links TRBV11-2 to TRBJ1-2, with D hard to call. CDR3 length equals 15 residues. CDR1 and CDR2 (germline): SGHAT, FQNNGV. The ends were cut back, 4 bases at V and 5 bases at J, with 17 bases in the middle. The CDR3 protein is CASSSPAGVYYGYTF. The CDR3 DNA is TGTGCCAGCAGCTCCCCGGCTGGGGTCTATTATGGCTACACCTTC.

This chain joins TRBV6-5 and TRBJ2-7, with unresolved D. The CDR3 sequence is 15 residues long. Germline loops: CDR1 MNHEY, CDR2 SVGAGI. The V end was cut by 0 bases, the J end by 4 bases, with 13 bases between. Here the CDR3 DNA reads TGTGCCAGCAGTTACTCGACCGGCGGTAATTACGAGCAGTACGTC. Amino acid sequence: CASSYSTGGNYEQYV.

This clone was picked up many times. This chain joins TRBV7-6 and TRBJ2-3; D gene ambiguous. CDR3 length: 13 residues. The V end was cut by 4 bases, the J end by 3 bases, with 8 bases between. CDR1 SGHVS and CDR2 FNYEAQ come from the germline V gene. The CDR3 sequence: CASSWVSTDTQYF. In nucleotides, the CDR3 is TGTGCCAGCAGCTGGGTCAGTACAGATACGCAGTATTTT.

The rearrangement joins TRBV10-3 to TRBJ1-6, with TRBD1 matching over 8 bases. CDR3 length equals 13 residues. Germline V CDR1 and CDR2: ENHRY, SYGVKD. Germline trimming cut 10 bases from V and 10 bases from J; bases unmatched to any gene: 9. DNA for the CDR3: TGTGCCACCGGACAGGGAGGTTACTCACCCCTCCACTTT. Amino acid sequence: CATGQGGYSPLHF.

The genes are TRBV29-1 and TRBJ1-2; 8 nucleotides align to TRBD1. Unmatched junction bases numbered 10, after V lost 5 bases and J lost 5 bases. Germline V gene lookup returns CDR1 SQVTM and CDR2 ANQGSEA. The CDR3 has 14 amino acids. The CDR3 coding sequence is TGCAGCGTTTACGGACAGGGAAGGGGGTATGGCTACACCTTC. It encodes CSVYGQGRGYGYTF.

The CDR3 DNA sequence: TGTGCCAGCAGTGCCGGGACAGGGGGCGCCGGGGAGCTGTTTTTT. Translating it yields CASSAGTGGAGELFF. This sequence joins TRBV6-4 and TRBJ2-2; 12 nucleotides agree with TRBD1. This CDR3 spans 15 amino acids. In germline, CDR1 is MRHNA, CDR2 SNTAGT. V trimming: 4 bases; J trimming: 6 bases; junction bases outside the gene matches: 3.

V is TRBV11-1 and J is TRBJ1-1; D is possibly TRBD1 (5 bases). The V gene lost 1 base and the J gene lost 5 bases, with 14 bases spanning the gap. The CDR3 is made up of 15 amino acids. CDR1 is SGHAT and CDR2 is FQDESV in the germline V gene (reference sequence). As DNA, the CDR3 is TGTGCCAGCAGCTTAGAGTCTTGGGGGGGGACTGAAGCTTTCTTT. Protein product: CASSLESWGGTEAFF. The full variable domain, in which reference TRBV11-1 and TRBJ1-1 provide the parts outside the CDR3, is EAEVAQSPRYKITEKSQAVAFWCDPISGHATLYWYRQILGQGPELLVQFQDESVVDDSQLPKDRFSAERLKGVDSTLKIQPAELGDSAMYLCASSLESWGGTEAFFGQGTRLTVV.

V gene TRBV10-3 combines with J gene TRBJ2-1; 8 bases match TRBD2. This CDR3 is built from 16 residues. V was clipped by 1 base and J by 7 bases; unmatched bases: 9. The germline CDR1 and CDR2 sequences are ENHRY and SYGVKD. CDR3 loop: CAISEFPAGDGNEQFF. Written as DNA, the CDR3 is TGTGCCATCAGTGAGTTTCCAGCGGGAGACGGGAATGAGCAGTTCTTC.

The CDR3 nucleotides are TGTGCCAGTAGTTCAGTCCGAAGCTCCTACGAGCAGTACGTC. This encodes CASSSVRSSYEQYV. The V call is TRBV19, the J call TRBJ2-7; D ambiguous. CDR1 is LNHDA and CDR2 is SQIVND in the germline V gene (reference sequence). The CDR3 runs to 14 residues. V was pared by 5 bases and J by 0 bases, with 11 bases between.